This paragraph covers one T cell receptor beta chain sequence. Its antigen is unknown. Looked up from germline, CDR1 is SGHRS and CDR2 is YFSETQ. The CDR3 loop spans 16 amino acids. Trimming stripped 4 bases from V and 2 bases from J, with 18 bases between. The data originate from a study of identical twins. Overall study results and limits: Insertion counts were lower in abundant cord blood beta clonotypes, a trend that memory repertoires did not show. Invariant MAIT and iNKT cells may have partly biased zero-insertion analyses.

The cDNA had a unique molecular identifier and a template-switch universal primer site. MiXCR, run by TCRdb on the 5' RACE reads, gives a single entry per CDR3 protein. Of roughly 570,000 distinct CDR3 sequences listed, more than 9% are singletons. This sample also belongs to another study, concerning yellow fever vaccine responses in identical twins. This second report adds: Reportedly, twins showed a vaccine T cell response that looked partly convergent and partly personalized.

The rearrangement joins TRBV5-1 to TRBJ1-2; a weak D match, TRBD1 (5 bases). The sequenced sample was PBMCs. The sequence was collected from a woman aged 18 to 35 in good health. The CDR3 loop is CASSQRAGAENYGYTF. CDR3 nucleotide sequence: TGCGCCAGCAGCCAAAGGGCCGGGGCCGAGAACTATGGCTACACCTTC. Drawing the rest from reference TRBV5-1 and TRBJ1-2, the complete variable domain is KAGVTQTPRYLIKTRGQQVTLSCSPISGHRSVSWYQQTPGQGLQFLFEYFSETQRNKGNFPGRFSGRQFSNSRSEMNVSTLELGDSALYLCASSQRAGAENYGYTFGSGTRLTVV.